This T cell receptor beta chain was obtained from a study of blood T cell repertoires in COVID-19. Study details: Sources were T cells, B-cell-depleted T cells, or PBMCs; the material itself was cDNA or gDNA.

V gave up 1 base and J gave up 9 bases, with 12 bases separating them. This CDR3 contains 13 residues. Germline assignment: CDR1 LNHDA and CDR2 SQIVND (reference sequence). TCRdb keeps only in-frame clones here, not all; method: immunoSEQ multiplex PCR. This sample yields approximately 260,000 clones, of which about 88% are seen a single time; around 2.2% belongs to the top ten. Material: peripheral blood. This clonotype was obtained from a woman in her forties who had recovered from COVID-19. The chain couples TRBV19 to TRBJ1-1, with D perhaps TRBD1 (5 bases). The CDR3 loop is CASSIGSTVKAFF. The CDR3 DNA is TGTGCCAGTAGTATAGGATCGACAGTAAAAGCTTTCTTT.